This TCR beta chain comes out of a study of immune evolution from preneoplasia to lung adenocarcinoma. Looking at the study overall: HLA loss of heterozygosity: approximately 7.5% AIS, 15% MIA, more than 25% ADC, none AAH. Whole-study findings and limits: Compared with EGFR-mutant or double wild-type lesions, KRAS-mutant nodules were more clonal.

This clone was found once. Its antigen remains unknown. CDR3 size: 12 residues. From germline, CDR1 is SNHLY and CDR2 FYNNEI. The ends were cut back, 6 bases at V and 4 bases at J, with 9 bases in the middle. Profiled with immunoSEQ multiplex PCR; TCRdb holds only in-frame clones, not every one. The sample lists 3,700 or so clones; 65% to 90% were seen once. V and J are TRBV2 and TRBJ2-5, with a tentative D call TRBD1 (5 bases). This receptor was obtained from a person between 60 and 69 years old with lung adenocarcinoma. The specimen was FFPE minimally invasive lung adenocarcinoma tissue. The CDR3 sequence is CASSARGETQYF. The DNA for the CDR3 is TGTGCCAGCAGCGCAAGGGGAGAGACCCAGTACTTC.